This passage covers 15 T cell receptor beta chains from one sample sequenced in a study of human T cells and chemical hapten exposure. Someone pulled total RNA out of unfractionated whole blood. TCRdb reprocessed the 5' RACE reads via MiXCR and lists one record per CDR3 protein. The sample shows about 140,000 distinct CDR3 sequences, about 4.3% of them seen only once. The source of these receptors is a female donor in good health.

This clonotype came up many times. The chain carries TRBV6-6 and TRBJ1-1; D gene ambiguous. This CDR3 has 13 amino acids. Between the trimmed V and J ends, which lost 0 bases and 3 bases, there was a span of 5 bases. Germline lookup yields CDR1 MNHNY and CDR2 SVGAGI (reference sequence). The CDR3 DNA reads TGTGCCAGCAGTTACTCGGTGGACACTGAAGCTTTCTTT. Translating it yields CASSYSVDTEAFF.

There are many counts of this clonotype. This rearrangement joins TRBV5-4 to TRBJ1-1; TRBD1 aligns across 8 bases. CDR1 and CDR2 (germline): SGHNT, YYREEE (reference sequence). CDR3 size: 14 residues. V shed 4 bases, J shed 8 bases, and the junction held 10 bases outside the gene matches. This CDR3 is CASSPGQGWLEAFF. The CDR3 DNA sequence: TGTGCCAGCAGCCCAGGACAGGGCTGGTTAGAAGCTTTCTTT.

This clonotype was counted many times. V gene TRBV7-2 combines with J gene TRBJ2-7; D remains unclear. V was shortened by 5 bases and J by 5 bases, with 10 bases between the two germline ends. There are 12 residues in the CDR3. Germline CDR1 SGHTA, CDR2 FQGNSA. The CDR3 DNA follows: TGTGCCAGCAGCCACAAGGCCCACGAGCAGTACTTC. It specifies CASSHKAHEQYF.

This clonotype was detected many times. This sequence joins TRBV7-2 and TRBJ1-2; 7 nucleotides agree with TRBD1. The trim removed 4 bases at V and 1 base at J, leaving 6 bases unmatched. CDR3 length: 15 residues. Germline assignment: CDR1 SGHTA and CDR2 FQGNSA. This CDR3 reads CASSSRTGFNYGYTF. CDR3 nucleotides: TGTGCCAGCAGCTCCCGGACAGGTTTTAACTATGGCTACACCTTC. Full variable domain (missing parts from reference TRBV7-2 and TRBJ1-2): GAGVSQSPSNKVTEKGKDVELRCDPISGHTALYWYRQSLGQGLEFLIYFQGNSAPDKSGLPSDRFSAERTGGSVSTLTIQRTQQEDSAVYLCASSSRTGFNYGYTFGSGTRLTVV.

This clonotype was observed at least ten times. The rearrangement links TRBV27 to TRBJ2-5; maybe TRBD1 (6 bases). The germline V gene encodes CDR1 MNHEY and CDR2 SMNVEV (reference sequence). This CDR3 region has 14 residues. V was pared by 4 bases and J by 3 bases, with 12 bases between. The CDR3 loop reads CASSSDRRKETQYF. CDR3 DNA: TGTGCCAGCAGTTCTGACAGGCGAAAAGAGACCCAGTACTTC.

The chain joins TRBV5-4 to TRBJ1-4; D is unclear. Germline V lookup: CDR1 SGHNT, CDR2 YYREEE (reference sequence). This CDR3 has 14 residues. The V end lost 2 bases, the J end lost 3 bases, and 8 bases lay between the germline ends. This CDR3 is CASSFKGSNEKLFF. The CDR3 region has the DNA TGTGCCAGCAGCTTTAAGGGATCTAATGAAAAACTGTTTTTT.

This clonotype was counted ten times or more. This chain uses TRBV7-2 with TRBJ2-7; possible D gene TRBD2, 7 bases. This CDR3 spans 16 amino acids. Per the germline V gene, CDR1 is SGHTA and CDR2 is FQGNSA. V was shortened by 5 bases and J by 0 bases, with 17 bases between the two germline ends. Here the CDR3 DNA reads TGTGCCAGCAGCGGGGGGGCTGCCCGTTTCTCCTACGAGCAGTACTTC. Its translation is CASSGGAARFSYEQYF. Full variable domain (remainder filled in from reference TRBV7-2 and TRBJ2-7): GAGVSQSPSNKVTEKGKDVELRCDPISGHTALYWYRQSLGQGLEFLIYFQGNSAPDKSGLPSDRFSAERTGGSVSTLTIQRTQQEDSAVYLCASSGGAARFSYEQYFGPGTRLTVT.

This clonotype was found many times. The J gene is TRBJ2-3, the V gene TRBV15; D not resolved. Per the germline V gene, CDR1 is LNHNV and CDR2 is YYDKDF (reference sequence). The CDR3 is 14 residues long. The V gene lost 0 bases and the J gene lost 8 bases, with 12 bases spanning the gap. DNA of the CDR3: TGTGCCACCAGCAGAGATATGATTTCTGGTACGCAGTATTTT. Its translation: CATSRDMISGTQYF.

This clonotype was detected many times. The CDR3 protein is CASSELIGGNQPQHF. The CDR3 DNA sequence: TGTGCCAGCAGTGAACTTATTGGGGGCAATCAGCCCCAGCATTTT. The chain joins TRBV6-1 to TRBJ1-5; D gene unclear. The CDR3 totals 15 residues. The germline CDR1 and CDR2 sequences are MNHNS and SASEGT. V lost 2 bases and J lost 2, with 10 bases in between.

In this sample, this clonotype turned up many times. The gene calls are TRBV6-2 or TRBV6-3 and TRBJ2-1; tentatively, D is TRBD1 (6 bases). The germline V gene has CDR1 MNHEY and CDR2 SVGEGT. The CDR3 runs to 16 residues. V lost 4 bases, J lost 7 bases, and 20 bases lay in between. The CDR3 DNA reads TGTGCCAGCAGTTCCATCCGGGCAGGGGAGAGGAATGAGCAGTTCTTC. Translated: CASSSIRAGERNEQFF.

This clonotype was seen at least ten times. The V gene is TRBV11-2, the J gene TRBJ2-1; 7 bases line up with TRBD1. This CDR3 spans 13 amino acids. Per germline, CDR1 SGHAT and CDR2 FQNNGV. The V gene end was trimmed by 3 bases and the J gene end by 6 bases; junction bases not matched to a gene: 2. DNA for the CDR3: TGTGCCAGCAGCTTGGGGACAGCCAATGAGCAGTTCTTC. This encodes CASSLGTANEQFF.

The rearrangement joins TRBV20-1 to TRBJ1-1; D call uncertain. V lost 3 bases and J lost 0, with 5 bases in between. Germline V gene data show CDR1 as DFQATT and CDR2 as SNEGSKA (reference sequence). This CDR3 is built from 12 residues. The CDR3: CSASWVNTEAFF. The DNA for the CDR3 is TGCAGTGCTAGTTGGGTGAACACTGAAGCTTTCTTT.

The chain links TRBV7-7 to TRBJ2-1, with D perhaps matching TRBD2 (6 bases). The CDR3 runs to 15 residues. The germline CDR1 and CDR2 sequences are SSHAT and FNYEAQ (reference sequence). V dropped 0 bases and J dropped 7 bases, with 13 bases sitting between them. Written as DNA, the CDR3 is TGTGCCAGCAGCTTAGCGTCGGAGGGTGGGAATGAGCAGTTCTTC. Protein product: CASSLASEGGNEQFF.

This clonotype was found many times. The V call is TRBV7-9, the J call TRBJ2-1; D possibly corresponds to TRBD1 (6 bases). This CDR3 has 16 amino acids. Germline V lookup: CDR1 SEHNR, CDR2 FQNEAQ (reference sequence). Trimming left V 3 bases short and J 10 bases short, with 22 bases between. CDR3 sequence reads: CASSLGWGTREYEQFF. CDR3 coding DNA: TGTGCCAGCAGCTTGGGGTGGGGGACAAGGGAATACGAGCAGTTCTTC.

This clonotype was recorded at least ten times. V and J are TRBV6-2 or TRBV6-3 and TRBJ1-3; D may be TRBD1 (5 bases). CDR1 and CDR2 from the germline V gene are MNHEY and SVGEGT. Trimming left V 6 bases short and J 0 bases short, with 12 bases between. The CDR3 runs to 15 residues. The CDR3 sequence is CASSRGTYSGNTIYF. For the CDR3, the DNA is TGTGCCAGCAGCCGCGGGACCTACTCTGGAAACACCATATATTTT.